These 30 T cell receptor beta chains came from one sample sequenced in a study of OX40 agonist ivuxolimab in advanced cancers. Some clones are missing from TCRdb's copy, which holds only in-frame ones; the method was immunoSEQ multiplex PCR. The table records over 30,000 clones, roughly 80% of them present only once. The sample was CD4+ or CD8+ T cells sorted from blood, taken in a trial of the OX40 agonist ivuxolimab. These receptors originate from an adult with an advanced solid tumor such as melanoma, head and neck, liver or kidney cancer.

The chain joins TRBV5-1 to TRBJ2-2, with a tentative D call TRBD2 (6 bases). The CDR3 totals 16 residues. In germline, CDR1 is SGHRS, CDR2 YFSETQ. Trimming took 4 bases from V and 0 from J, leaving 13 bases between them. This CDR3 reads CASSARTTANTGELFF. In DNA, the CDR3 is TGCGCCAGCAGCGCCAGGACTACCGCGAACACCGGGGAGCTGTTTTTT.

The rearrangement links TRBV2 to TRBJ1-4; D is uncertain. This CDR3 region has 11 residues. Trimming shortened V by 2 bases and J by 8 bases, and 3 bases separated the two germline ends. Germline CDR1 and CDR2: SNHLY and FYNNEI. CDR3 protein: CASSEWEKLFF. In DNA form, the CDR3 reads TGTGCCAGCAGTGAATGGGAAAAACTGTTTTTT.

The V gene is TRBV5-5, the J gene TRBJ2-5; TRBD2 aligns across 8 bases. V dropped 4 bases and J dropped 4; count of bases not matched to a gene: 6. This CDR3 is 14 amino acids long. CDR1 SGHKS and CDR2 YYEKEE come from the germline V gene (reference sequence). CDR3 coding DNA: TGTGCCAGCAGCCACGGACTAGCATTAGAGACCCAGTACTTC. Protein: CASSHGLALETQYF.

This chain joins TRBV6-5 and TRBJ1-4; TRBD1 matches 8 bases. The CDR3 is made up of 15 amino acids. Looked up from germline, CDR1 is MNHEY and CDR2 is SVGAGI. The V and J ends lost 6 bases and 8 bases, in that order; junction bases with no gene match: 11. The CDR3 region is CASSRRDRREEKLFF. Written as DNA, the CDR3 is TGTGCCAGCAGCCGACGGGACAGGCGGGAAGAAAAACTGTTTTTT.

The V and J genes are TRBV10-3 and TRBJ2-3, with D unclear. Per the germline V gene, CDR1 is ENHRY and CDR2 is SYGVKD. The CDR3 spans 12 residues. V shed 5 bases and J shed 0 bases, with 3 bases lying between them. The CDR3 protein is CAISLSTDTQYF. In nucleotides, the CDR3 is TGTGCCATCAGTCTTAGCACAGATACGCAGTATTTT.

V gene TRBV6-5 combines with J gene TRBJ1-3; D is perhaps TRBD1 (5 bases). V was trimmed by 10 bases and J by 6 bases, leaving 16 bases between them. This CDR3 spans 13 amino acids. In germline, CDR1 is MNHEY, CDR2 SVGAGI. The CDR3 coding sequence is TGTGCCACCTTGGGGGGAAACGAAAACACCATATATTTT. Encoded protein: CATLGGNENTIYF.

This clone was seen a single time. This chain uses TRBV28 with TRBJ1-5; a possible D gene is TRBD1 (6 bases). Deletions cut 4 bases from V and 6 bases from J, with 13 bases between. The CDR3 is 14 amino acids. Per the germline V gene, CDR1 is MDHEN and CDR2 is SYDVKM. This CDR3 reads CASSSRRGIQPQHF. CDR3 in DNA: TGTGCCAGCAGTTCCCGAAGGGGGATTCAGCCCCAGCATTTT.

The gene calls are TRBV11-3 and TRBJ1-3; no reliable D call. Per germline, CDR1 SGHNT and CDR2 YENEEA. Trimming cost V 2 bases and J 0 bases, with 2 bases left between them. The CDR3 has 13 amino acids. The CDR3 DNA reads TGTGCCAGCAGCTTAAACTCTGGAAACACCATATATTTT. It encodes CASSLNSGNTIYF.

V gene TRBV5-4 combines with J gene TRBJ2-7; D unclear. The CDR3 spans 15 residues. Looked up from germline, CDR1 is SGHNT and CDR2 is YYREEE (reference sequence). Trimming stripped 0 bases from V and 0 bases from J, with 10 bases between. In DNA form, the CDR3 reads TGTGCCAGCAGCTTGGGGGTCTTCCCCTCCTACGAGCAGTACTTC. Its translation: CASSLGVFPSYEQYF. The whole variable domain, filled in from reference TRBV5-4 and TRBJ2-7, reads ETGVTQSPTHLIKTRGQQVTLRCSSQSGHNTVSWYQQALGQGPQFIFQYYREEENGRGNFPPRFSGLQFPNYSSELNVNALELDDSALYLCASSLGVFPSYEQYFGPGTRLTVT.

The J gene is TRBJ1-2, the V gene TRBV4-2; TRBD1 agrees at 10 bases. Trimming at V came to 0 bases and at J to 5 bases, leaving 6 bases not matched to a gene. The CDR3 loop spans 16 amino acids. Germline V gene lookup returns CDR1 LGHNA and CDR2 YNFKEQ. In DNA form, the CDR3 reads TGTGCCAGCAGCCAAGATTTAGTGGGACAGGGGTATGGCTACACCTTC. It specifies CASSQDLVGQGYGYTF.

V usage is TRBV7-3 and J usage is TRBJ2-6, with D maybe TRBD1 (5 bases). Looked up from germline, CDR1 is SGHTA and CDR2 is FQGTGA. CDR3 length: 15 residues. The V gene lost 5 bases and the J gene lost 2 bases, with 10 bases spanning the gap. The CDR3 sequence is CASSPGPAGANVLTF. CDR3 nucleotides: TGTGCCAGCAGCCCAGGGCCTGCTGGGGCCAACGTCCTGACTTTC.

In its sample, this clone was seen once. The chain carries TRBV5-6 and TRBJ2-2; 11 bases fit TRBD2. V dropped 0 bases and J dropped 7; count of bases not matched to a gene: 5. The CDR3 runs 16 residues. Per the germline V gene, CDR1 is SGHDT and CDR2 is YYEEEE. The CDR3 nucleotides read TGTGCCAGCAGCTTGGTTGATAGCGGGAGGGTCGGGGAGCTGTTTTTT. Residues: CASSLVDSGRVGELFF.

The chain employs TRBV9 and TRBJ2-1, with D possibly matching TRBD2 (5 bases). There are 16 residues in the CDR3. CDR1 and CDR2 from the germline V gene are SGDLS and YYNGEE. Trimming took off 0 bases at V and 6 bases at J, with 16 bases between the two ends. The CDR3 sequence: CASSVATRSGFNEQFF. CDR3 nucleotides: TGTGCCAGCAGCGTAGCCACTAGGTCTGGTTTCAATGAGCAGTTCTTC.

The sample holds a few counts of this clone. This chain uses TRBV5-1 with TRBJ2-6; a weak D match, TRBD2 (7 bases). The CDR3 sequence is 16 residues long. V was pared by 4 bases and J by 2 bases, with 13 bases between. Per the germline V gene, CDR1 is SGHRS and CDR2 is YFSETQ. CDR3 sequence reads: CASSPEGGPGANVLTF. CDR3 DNA sequence: TGCGCCAGCAGCCCAGAGGGGGGGCCTGGGGCCAACGTCCTGACTTTC.

The rearrangement links TRBV4-1 to TRBJ2-7; 8 bases match TRBD1. The trim removed 4 bases at V and 4 bases at J, leaving 9 bases unmatched. This CDR3 region has 15 residues. CDR1 is MGHRA, CDR2 YSYEKL, per germline. CDR3: CASSLRTGREYEQYF. The CDR3 DNA follows: TGCGCCAGCAGCCTGCGGACAGGGCGGGAATACGAGCAGTACTTC.

J is TRBJ2-3 and V is TRBV29-1; 8 bases match TRBD1. The germline gives CDR1 SQVTM, CDR2 ANQGSEA. The CDR3 has 13 amino acids. Losses at the gene ends were 2 bases for V and 4 bases for J; bases not matched to a gene: 2. CDR3 sequence reads: CSVERTGSDTQYF. The CDR3 DNA reads TGCAGCGTTGAAAGGACAGGGTCAGATACGCAGTATTTT.

V usage is TRBV9 and J usage is TRBJ2-5; 11 nucleotides agree with TRBD2. Germline CDR1 is SGDLS and CDR2 is YYNGEE. The CDR3 length is 14 residues. V was pared by 3 bases and J by 7 bases, with 5 bases of the junction left unmatched. CDR3 nucleotides: TGTGCCAGCAGCGATAGCGGGAGGGAAGGGACCCAGTACTTC. Its translation is CASSDSGREGTQYF.

The rearrangement links TRBV9 to TRBJ2-7; D is possibly TRBD1 (5 bases). CDR1 is SGDLS, CDR2 YYNGEE, per germline. The CDR3 totals 14 residues. V gave up 1 base and J gave up 4 bases, with 12 bases separating them. The CDR3, as DNA: TGTGCCAGCAGCGTAAGTCCAGGACAATACGAGCAGTACTTC. This codes for CASSVSPGQYEQYF.

This clone was seen once. This chain connects TRBV18 to TRBJ2-1, with 7 bases that match TRBD1. Trimming at V came to 8 bases and at J to 7 bases, leaving 11 bases not matched to a gene. The CDR3 spans 14 residues. Germline assignment: CDR1 KGHSH and CDR2 LQKENI. The CDR3, as DNA: TGTGCCAGCATGATTGGGACAGACAGGAATGAGCAGTTCTTC. Protein: CASMIGTDRNEQFF.

The chain couples TRBV28 to TRBJ2-5; 11 bases fit TRBD2. After removal of 10 bases from V and 5 bases from J, the junction contained 9 bases not matched to a gene. The CDR3 length is 14 residues. Germline assignment: CDR1 MDHEN and CDR2 SYDVKM. CDR3 in amino acids: CATELAGGLETQYF. The CDR3 DNA reads as TGTGCCACCGAATTAGCGGGGGGGCTGGAGACCCAGTACTTC.

J is TRBJ1-1 and V is TRBV30; D unresolved. The CDR3 consists of 11 residues. CDR1 is GTSNPN and CDR2 is SVGIG in the germline V gene (reference sequence). Trimming cost V 3 bases and J 7 bases, with 9 bases left between them. The CDR3 sequence is CAWSDAGEAFF. The CDR3 nucleotides are TGTGCCTGGAGCGACGCAGGTGAAGCTTTCTTT.

This chain uses TRBV6-5 with TRBJ2-7; 9 bases are a match to TRBD2. Per germline, CDR1 MNHEY and CDR2 SVGAGI. The CDR3 spans 15 residues. Unmatched junction bases numbered 6, after V lost 5 bases and J lost 1 base. CDR3 nucleotides: TGTGCCAGCAGTACCGGGCGGGGGGGATCCTACGAGCAGTACTTC. It is translated as CASSTGRGGSYEQYF.

The V gene is TRBV18, the J gene TRBJ1-1; no clear D gene. The CDR3 spans 14 residues. The V gene's germline CDR1 is KGHSH and CDR2 LQKENI. V lost 0 bases to trimming and J lost 0 bases, with 5 bases between them. CDR3 coding DNA: TGTGCCAGCTCACCACCGTCGGTGAACACTGAAGCTTTCTTT. The encoded protein is CASSPPSVNTEAFF.

The CDR3 DNA sequence: TGTGCCAGCAGCTTAGCGGGTCGGGAGAACTATGGCTACACCTTC. As protein: CASSLAGRENYGYTF. The chain couples TRBV7-8 to TRBJ1-2; D call uncertain. This CDR3 has 15 residues. Germline-derived CDR1 and CDR2 are SGHVS and FQNEAQ. Trimming left V 0 bases short and J 2 bases short, with 10 bases between. Full variable domain (rest looked up from reference TRBV7-8 and TRBJ1-2): GAGVSQSPRYKVAKRGQDVALRCDPISGHVSLFWYQQALGQGPEFLTYFQNEAQLDKSGLPSDRFFAERPEGSVSTLKIQRTQQEDSAVYLCASSLAGRENYGYTFGSGTRLTVV.

V gene TRBV28 combines with J gene TRBJ1-3; maybe TRBD1 (5 bases). The germline V gene encodes CDR1 MDHEN and CDR2 SYDVKM. CDR3 length: 14 residues. V dropped 6 bases and J dropped 0 bases, with 9 bases sitting between them. The CDR3 spells CASSSDSSGNTIYF. The CDR3 DNA follows: TGTGCCAGCAGCAGCGACAGCTCTGGAAACACCATATATTTT.

The CDR3 DNA follows: TGTGCCAGCAGGGGGGGGCAGGGAAGTTACAATGAGCAGTTCTTC. Protein sequence: CASRGGQGSYNEQFF. This chain joins TRBV27 and TRBJ2-1, with D tentatively TRBD2 (7 bases). There are 15 residues in the CDR3. Germline V gene sequence: CDR1 MNHEY, CDR2 SMNVEV (reference sequence). Trimming took off 6 bases at V and 4 bases at J, with 16 bases between the two ends.

The V call is TRBV19, the J call TRBJ2-7; TRBD1 agrees at 7 bases. V was clipped by 6 bases and J by 0 bases; unmatched bases: 5. The length of the CDR3 is 14 residues. In germline, CDR1 is LNHDA, CDR2 SQIVND (reference sequence). The CDR3, as DNA: TGTGCCAGTAGCGGGACAGTGAGCTCCTACGAGCAGTACTTC. Its translation: CASSGTVSSYEQYF.

The gene calls are TRBV29-1 and TRBJ2-6; 7 bases are shared with TRBD2. The CDR3 runs to 15 residues. The junction had 6 bases not matched to a gene; V was cut back by 4 bases and J by 3 bases. Germline CDR1 reads SQVTM; CDR2 reads ANQGSEA. CDR3 loop: CSVVTGGDGANVLTF. The CDR3 coding sequence is TGCAGCGTTGTGACGGGGGGAGATGGGGCCAACGTCCTGACTTTC.

This chain uses TRBV30 with TRBJ2-1; D gene uncertain. V was shortened by 7 bases and J by 4 bases, with 8 bases between the two germline ends. Germline values: CDR1 GTSNPN, CDR2 SVGIG (reference sequence). CDR3 size: 11 residues. The CDR3 reads CASRSYNEQFF. In DNA form, the CDR3 reads TGTGCCTCGAGAAGTTACAATGAGCAGTTCTTC.

The sample holds one count of this clone. J is TRBJ2-3 and V is TRBV5-4, with 8 bases identical to TRBD2. This CDR3 contains 15 residues. Germline values: CDR1 SGHNT, CDR2 YYREEE (reference sequence). V lost 4 bases and J lost 0; bases outside the gene matches: 4. Here the CDR3 reads CASSAGGPSTDTQYF. The CDR3 region has the DNA TGTGCCAGCAGCGCGGGGGGCCCTAGCACAGATACGCAGTATTTT. The variable domain in full, completed from reference TRBV5-4 and TRBJ2-3, reads ETGVTQSPTHLIKTRGQQVTLRCSSQSGHNTVSWYQQALGQGPQFIFQYYREEENGRGNFPPRFSGLQFPNYSSELNVNALELDDSALYLCASSAGGPSTDTQYFGPGTRLTVL.